This TCR beta chain is from a study of T cell repertoires in ileal Crohn's disease. V lost 2 bases to trimming and J lost 7 bases, with 15 bases between them. In germline, CDR1 is MRHNA, CDR2 SNTAGT. The CDR3 runs to 15 residues. Details on this clone: No antigen is known for it.

Study outcomes and limitations: Active smokers at surgery had more clonal expansions than non-smokers.

Repertoires were generated with immunoSEQ multiplex PCR, while TCRdb's copy carries only in-frame clones and drops some. This sample yields about 14,000 clones, of which roughly 85% are seen a single time; 3.7% belongs to the top ten. This chain joins TRBV6-4 and TRBJ2-1; D is possibly TRBD2 (5 bases). This receptor was obtained from an adult with Crohn's disease. Sequencing was carried out using ileal tissue. The DNA for the CDR3 is TGTGCCAGCAGTGACCATAGCGAATACAATAATGAGCAGTTCTTC. It translates to CASSDHSEYNNEQFF.